These T cell receptor beta chains were read from a single sample in a study of blood T cell repertoires in COVID-19. TCRdb's copy holds only in-frame clones and misses some; the assay was immunoSEQ multiplex PCR. The data contain over 200,000 clones, roughly 90% of them singletons. The source material was peripheral blood. The receptors derive from a man aged 35 to 55 with active or convalescent COVID-19. Each CDR3 is given with its conserved first and last residue. A D gene is named only where the DNA matches it firmly. Size tells how often a clone was seen (once, few, many) or the class of an expanded clone, and some rows leave it out.

>.|TRBD1|TRBJ1-1|TRBV7-3
TGTGCCAGCAGAAGACAGGGGGAGGGCACTGAAGCTTTCTTT
CASRRQGEGTEAFF
>.|.|TRBJ1-1|TRBV7-9
TGTGCCAGCAGCTTATCTACGGTGAACACTGAAGCTTTCTTT
CASSLSTVNTEAFF
>once|.|TRBJ2-7|TRBV4-2
TGTGCCAGCAGCCAAGATCTAGGGAGGACCATCTCGACCGAGCAGTACTTC
CASSQDLGRTISTEQYF
>.|TRBD1|TRBJ1-2|TRBV14
TGTGCCAGCAGCCATATGGGGCGACAGGGCAACTTCTATGGCTACACCTTC
CASSHMGRQGNFYGYTF
>.|TRBD2|TRBJ2-7|TRBV9
TGTGCCAGCAGCCCGGAGGGAGGGTTCCACGAGCAGTACTTC
CASSPEGGFHEQYF
>once|.|TRBJ2-3|TRBV5-4
TGTGCCAGCAGCTTGGCGACGGGGACAGATACGCAGTATTTT
CASSLATGTDTQYF
>.|.|TRBJ1-5|TRBV28
TGTGCCAGCAGTTTACCGGGAGGATATAGCAATCAGCCCCAGCATTTT
CASSLPGGYSNQPQHF
>few|.|TRBJ2-7|TRBV18
TGTGCCAGCTCACCCAGACTTGATTCCGAGCAGTACTTC
CASSPRLDSEQYF
>.|.|TRBJ1-3|TRBV7-9
TGTGCCAGCAGCCCTGAGAGGGAGGGAAACACCATATATTTT
CASSPEREGNTIYF
>.|.|TRBJ1-1|TRBV7-8
TGTGCCAGCAGCTTATTCGGGGACACTGAAGCTTTCTTT
CASSLFGDTEAFF
>.|TRBD1|TRBJ1-1|TRBV12-3/TRBV12-4
TGTGCCAGCAGCAAAACAGGGGACACTGAAGCTTTCTTT
CASSKTGDTEAFF
>.|TRBD1|TRBJ1-4|TRBV7-9
TGTGCCAGCAGCTCCGGGACAGGGGATCGGAATGAAAAACTGTTTTTT
CASSSGTGDRNEKLFF
>once|TRBD1|TRBJ2-2|TRBV6-5
TGTGCCAGCAGTTCCGGACAGGCCACCGGGGAGCTGTTTTTT
CASSSGQATGELFF
>.|.|TRBJ1-3|TRBV9
TGTGCCAGCAGCGTAACTGACGGGGACTCTGGAAACACCATATATTTT
CASSVTDGDSGNTIYF
>many|TRBD1|TRBJ1-2|TRBV9
TGTGCCAGCAGCGTAGCCGGACAGGGGTCCCCTGGGATCTATGGCTACACCTTC
CASSVAGQGSPGIYGYTF
>.|.|TRBJ2-7|TRBV5-8
TGTGCCAGCAGGTGGGGACACCCTGTAGAGCAGTACTTC
CASRWGHPVEQYF
>.|TRBD1|TRBJ1-5|TRBV19
TGTGCCAGTAGTTCTACAGGGGGCGTGAGTCAGCCCCAGCATTTT
CASSSTGGVSQPQHF
>.|.|TRBJ1-1|TRBV11-2
TGTGCCAGCAGCTTAGCCCGGGACACTGAAGCTTTCTTT
CASSLARDTEAFF
>.|.|TRBJ1-2|TRBV14
TGTGCCAGCAGCCAAGGGACAACCTATGGCTACACCTTC
CASSQGTTYGYTF
>once|.|TRBJ1-4|TRBV27
TGTGCCAGCAGTTTACCCGGGATTAATGAAAAACTGTTTTTT
CASSLPGINEKLFF
>.|TRBD1|TRBJ1-1|TRBV5-1
TGCGCCAGCAGCGAGAACAGGGGCACTGAAGCTTTCTTT
CASSENRGTEAFF
>.|.|TRBJ2-7|TRBV19
TGTGCCAGTAGTATAGATCAGGTCCCCTCCTACGAGCAGTACTTC
CASSIDQVPSYEQYF
>.|.|TRBJ1-1|TRBV27
TGTGCCAGCAGTTTCCCTGACAGGCTCGCTGAAGCTTTCTTT
CASSFPDRLAEAFF
>.|.|TRBJ1-5|TRBV30
TGTGCCTGGAGTGTGGGAGGAGGCCAGCCCCAGCATTTT
CAWSVGGGQPQHF
>few|.|TRBJ1-4|TRBV18
TGTGCCAGCTCTAGTGCGAATGAAAAACTGTTTTTT
CASSSANEKLFF
>.|.|TRBJ1-1|TRBV7-9
TGTGCCAGCAGCCCAAAGGGGATGAACACTGAAGCTTTCTTT
CASSPKGMNTEAFF
>.|TRBD1|TRBJ1-2|TRBV28
TGTGCCAGCAGGAATAGGGGGCAGGGTGGCTACACCTTC
CASRNRGQGGYTF
>.|TRBD1|TRBJ2-2|TRBV2
TGTGCCAGCAGCCCCGGGACAGGGGGCACCGGGGAGCTGTTTTTT
CASSPGTGGTGELFF
>.|.|TRBJ2-7|TRBV5-5
TGTGCCAGCAGCTTACAGGGCTCCTACGAGCAGTACTTC
CASSLQGSYEQYF
>.|TRBD1|TRBJ1-3|TRBV28
TGTGCCAGCAGTTCAGGGGGTACGGGAAACACCATATATTTT
CASSSGGTGNTIYF
>.|.|TRBJ2-7|TRBV6-5
TGTGCCAGCACCCCTTTGGCGGGGGCTGGTCGCGAGCAGTACTTC
CASTPLAGAGREQYF
>.|.|TRBJ2-1|TRBV7-9
TGTGCCAGCACCCCAGGCGGGGGCAGAAGCTCCTACAATGAGCAGTTCTTC
CASTPGGGRSSYNEQFF
>.|TRBD1|TRBJ2-7|TRBV7-9
TGTGCCAGCAGCTGGGGGACAGGTGGTTACGAGCAGTACTTC
CASSWGTGGYEQYF